The clone carrying this TCR beta chain was counted only a few times. Some clones are missing from TCRdb's copy, which holds only in-frame ones; the method was immunoSEQ multiplex PCR. The sample holds 5,500 to 8,500 clones, 76% seen once. This sample is drawn from a study of control samples from healthy donors and cancer patients. V was pared by 5 bases and J by 3 bases, with 14 bases between. Per the germline V gene, CDR1 is SGHTA and CDR2 is FQGNSA. The CDR3 has 14 amino acids. This TCR was recovered from a male donor with melanoma. The genes are TRBV7-2 and TRBJ2-7; TRBD1 is a possible D gene (6 bases). Sequenced: formalin-fixed, paraffin-embedded tissue. Written as DNA, the CDR3 is TGTGCCAGCAGCCCGGCAGGGGCCTTCTACGAGCAGTACTTC. Translating gives CASSPAGAFYEQYF.